These T cell receptor beta chains were read from a single sample in a study of T cell repertoires in cytomegalovirus infection. The antigens of these receptors remain unknown. TCRdb passed the reads through MiXCR, listing each CDR3 protein once. There are 40,000 to 55,000 distinct CDR3 sequences in the sample; roughly 22% occur only once, and roughly 90% lies in the top ten. The sample in question was CD8+ T cells from cultured PBMCs, obtained from culture after CMV antigen stimulation. Receptors were obtained from a human donor in good health (CMV status not recorded). Some clones in this sample may be carry-over from other donors' samples. The CDR3 runs from the conserved cysteine through the conserved F or W. D genes are given only for firm matches. Some rows mark clone size as missing; the rest say once, few, many or name a class of expanded clone.

abundance: few; d_gene: -; v_gene: TRBV7-2; j_gene: TRBJ1-3; CDR3aa: CASSLGGLGNTIYF; CDR3nt: TGTGCCAGCAGCTTAGGAGGGCTCGGAAACACCATATATTTT
abundance: few; d_gene: -; v_gene: TRBV15; j_gene: TRBJ2-7; CDR3aa: CATSRAREWDEQYF; CDR3nt: TGTGCCACCAGCAGAGCTCGGGAGTGGGACGAGCAGTACTTC
abundance: -; d_gene: TRBD1; v_gene: TRBV12-5; j_gene: TRBJ2-3; CDR3aa: CASGFQGASTDTQYF; CDR3nt: TGTGCTAGTGGTTTTCAGGGGGCGAGCACAGATACGCAGTATTTT
abundance: few; d_gene: TRBD1; v_gene: TRBV6-5; j_gene: TRBJ1-2; CDR3aa: CASSYWGTGGEKDGYTF; CDR3nt: TGTGCCAGCAGTTATTGGGGGACAGGGGGCGAAAAGGATGGCTACACCTTC
abundance: many; d_gene: -; v_gene: TRBV25-1; j_gene: TRBJ2-1; CDR3aa: CASNRGRNEQFF; CDR3nt: TGTGCCAGCAACCGGGGTCGCAATGAGCAGTTCTTC
abundance: -; d_gene: TRBD2; v_gene: TRBV28; j_gene: TRBJ2-1; CDR3aa: CASSLYGTSGNNEQFF; CDR3nt: TGTGCCAGCAGTTTATACGGGACTAGCGGGAACAATGAGCAGTTCTTC
abundance: -; d_gene: -; v_gene: TRBV7-2; j_gene: TRBJ2-3; CDR3aa: CASSLVGVGMGDTDTQYF; CDR3nt: TGTGCCAGCAGCTTAGTTGGTGTGGGCATGGGGGACACAGATACGCAGTATTTT
abundance: -; d_gene: TRBD1; v_gene: TRBV7-2; j_gene: TRBJ1-2; CDR3aa: CASSLAQRTGGGYTF; CDR3nt: TGTGCCAGCAGCTTAGCGCAGAGGACAGGGGGCGGCTACACCTTC
abundance: few; d_gene: TRBD1; v_gene: TRBV4-1; j_gene: TRBJ2-1; CDR3aa: CASSRGGQGARNEQFF; CDR3nt: TGCGCCAGCAGCCGAGGGGGACAGGGGGCACGGAATGAGCAGTTCTTC
abundance: -; d_gene: -; v_gene: TRBV7-8; j_gene: TRBJ2-7; CDR3aa: CASSLKGEGREQYF; CDR3nt: TGTGCCAGCAGCCTTAAGGGCGAGGGGCGAGAGCAGTACTTC
abundance: -; d_gene: -; v_gene: TRBV19; j_gene: TRBJ2-7; CDR3aa: CASSLGPGGYEQYF; CDR3nt: TGTGCCAGTAGCCTAGGGCCAGGAGGATACGAGCAGTACTTC
abundance: many; d_gene: TRBD1; v_gene: TRBV13; j_gene: TRBJ1-2; CDR3aa: CASSYGTGPYGYTF; CDR3nt: TGTGCCAGCAGCTACGGGACAGGACCTTATGGCTACACCTTC
abundance: once; d_gene: -; v_gene: TRBV23-1; j_gene: TRBJ1-2; CDR3aa: CAWGGVHYGYTF; CDR3nt: TGCGCCTGGGGAGGTGTGCACTATGGCTACACCTTC
abundance: few; d_gene: TRBD1; v_gene: TRBV29-1; j_gene: TRBJ2-7; CDR3aa: CSVMGQGISYEQYF; CDR3nt: TGCAGCGTGATGGGACAGGGAATTTCCTACGAGCAGTACTTC
abundance: few; d_gene: -; v_gene: TRBV27; j_gene: TRBJ1-1; CDR3aa: CASSLSGGSTEAFF; CDR3nt: TGTGCCAGCAGTTTATCTGGGGGGAGCACTGAAGCTTTCTTT
abundance: -; d_gene: TRBD2; v_gene: TRBV10-3; j_gene: TRBJ2-7; CDR3aa: CAISESLRDYLNEQYF; CDR3nt: TGTGCCATCAGTGAGTCACTCCGGGACTATCTTAACGAGCAGTACTTC
abundance: few; d_gene: TRBD1; v_gene: TRBV11-3; j_gene: TRBJ2-5; CDR3aa: CASSLARDREQETQYF; CDR3nt: TGTGCCAGCAGCTTAGCCAGGGACAGGGAGCAAGAGACCCAGTACTTC
abundance: -; d_gene: TRBD2; v_gene: TRBV6-1; j_gene: TRBJ2-5; CDR3aa: CASSESLAGVRETQYF; CDR3nt: TGTGCCAGCAGTGAATCACTAGCGGGAGTCAGGGAGACCCAGTACTTC
abundance: few; d_gene: -; v_gene: TRBV7-9; j_gene: TRBJ2-3; CDR3aa: CASSKGIDRLGDTQYF; CDR3nt: TGTGCCAGCAGTAAAGGGATCGACAGGTTGGGAGATACGCAGTATTTT
abundance: -; d_gene: -; v_gene: TRBV7-3; j_gene: TRBJ2-7; CDR3aa: CASRSTAPPNYEQYF; CDR3nt: TGTGCCAGCAGATCGACAGCCCCCCCAAACTACGAGCAGTACTTC
abundance: -; d_gene: -; v_gene: TRBV18; j_gene: TRBJ2-5; CDR3aa: CASSPGTAPEDMETQYF; CDR3nt: TGTGCCAGCTCACCAGGAACGGCGCCCGAGGATATGGAGACCCAGTACTTC
abundance: -; d_gene: TRBD1; v_gene: TRBV5-6; j_gene: TRBJ1-1; CDR3aa: CASSYRGASHTEAFF; CDR3nt: TGTGCCAGCAGCTACAGGGGAGCCTCCCACACTGAAGCTTTCTTT
abundance: -; d_gene: TRBD2; v_gene: TRBV6-1; j_gene: TRBJ2-2; CDR3aa: CASRPVAGGNTGELFF; CDR3nt: TGTGCCAGCAGGCCCGTAGCGGGAGGGAACACCGGGGAGCTGTTTTTT
abundance: -; d_gene: -; v_gene: TRBV5-1; j_gene: TRBJ2-4; CDR3aa: CASSPSEVTAGIQYF; CDR3nt: TGCGCCAGCAGCCCGAGTGAGGTGACAGCGGGCATTCAGTACTTC
abundance: -; d_gene: -; v_gene: TRBV7-2; j_gene: TRBJ2-7; CDR3aa: CASRVAAFPTYEQYF; CDR3nt: TGTGCCAGCAGGGTGGCAGCTTTCCCAACCTACGAGCAGTACTTC
abundance: -; d_gene: -; v_gene: TRBV7-6; j_gene: TRBJ1-1; CDR3aa: CASSLAGFEWWNTEAFF; CDR3nt: TGTGCCAGCAGCTTAGCAGGGTTCGAGTGGTGGAACACTGAAGCTTTCTTT
abundance: few; d_gene: -; v_gene: TRBV7-2; j_gene: TRBJ1-1; CDR3aa: CASSRTGLEGTEAFF; CDR3nt: TGTGCCAGCAGCCGTACGGGCCTAGAGGGCACTGAAGCTTTCTTT
abundance: few; d_gene: TRBD2; v_gene: TRBV6-5; j_gene: TRBJ2-5; CDR3aa: CASSYYGGAETQYF; CDR3nt: TGTGCCAGCAGTTACTACGGGGGGGCGGAGACCCAGTACTTC
abundance: few; d_gene: -; v_gene: TRBV11-2; j_gene: TRBJ2-1; CDR3aa: CASSLDWGDEQFF; CDR3nt: TGTGCCAGCAGCTTAGATTGGGGGGATGAGCAGTTCTTC
abundance: few; d_gene: -; v_gene: TRBV27; j_gene: TRBJ2-3; CDR3aa: CASSLSQRNTQYF; CDR3nt: TGTGCCAGCAGTTTATCTCAGCGAAATACGCAGTATTTT
abundance: -; d_gene: -; v_gene: TRBV7-9; j_gene: TRBJ2-1; CDR3aa: CASSLADKFYSYNEQFF; CDR3nt: TGTGCCAGCAGCTTAGCGGACAAATTTTACTCCTACAATGAGCAGTTCTTC
abundance: few; d_gene: -; v_gene: TRBV5-4; j_gene: TRBJ2-1; CDR3aa: CASSSKGWAYNEQFF; CDR3nt: TGTGCCAGCAGCTCTAAGGGTTGGGCTTACAATGAGCAGTTCTTC
abundance: -; d_gene: TRBD2; v_gene: TRBV7-8; j_gene: TRBJ2-1; CDR3aa: CASSSAGGYNEQFF; CDR3nt: TGTGCCAGCAGCTCGGCGGGAGGGTACAATGAGCAGTTCTTC